This TCR beta chain originates from a study of cytomegalovirus exposure and HLA in healthy donors. Study conclusions and caveats: Per a later analysis, HLA-associated TCR beta chains showed more clonal expansion than other, equally common TCR beta chains. In a later analysis, HLA-C alleles had the fewest associated TCRs, DRB1 alleles the most.

With respect to this clone: Its antigen is still unknown.

Amplification used 60 Vbeta primers and 13 Jbeta primers. The protocol was immunoSEQ multiplex PCR, while the TCRdb copy is restricted to in-frame clones and leaves out a portion. Among 150,000 to 200,000 clones listed, about 80% were seen once. The germline V and J ends were trimmed by 5 bases and 5 bases, with 13 bases remaining between them. The germline V gene has CDR1 MNHEY and CDR2 SMNVEV (reference sequence). There are 14 residues in the CDR3. The clonotype was recovered from a man aged 30 to 45 in good health and CMV-seropositive. Sequences were obtained from PBMCs. This chain joins TRBV27 and TRBJ2-1; possible D gene TRBD2, 5 bases. CDR3 in DNA: TGTGCCAGCAGTAGAGAGGGAGCGGACAATGAGCAGTTCTTC. This sequence encodes CASSREGADNEQFF.